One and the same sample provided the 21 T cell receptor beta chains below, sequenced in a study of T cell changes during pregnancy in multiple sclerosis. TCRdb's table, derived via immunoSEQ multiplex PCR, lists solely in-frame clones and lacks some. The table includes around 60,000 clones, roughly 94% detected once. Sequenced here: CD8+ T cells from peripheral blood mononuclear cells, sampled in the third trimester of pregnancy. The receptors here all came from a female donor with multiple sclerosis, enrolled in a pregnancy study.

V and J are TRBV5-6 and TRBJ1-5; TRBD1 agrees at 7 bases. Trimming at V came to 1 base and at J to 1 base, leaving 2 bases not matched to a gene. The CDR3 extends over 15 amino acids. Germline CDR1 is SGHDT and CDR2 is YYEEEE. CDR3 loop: CASSLTGVSNQPQHF. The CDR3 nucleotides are TGTGCCAGCAGCTTGACAGGGGTGAGCAATCAGCCCCAGCATTTT.

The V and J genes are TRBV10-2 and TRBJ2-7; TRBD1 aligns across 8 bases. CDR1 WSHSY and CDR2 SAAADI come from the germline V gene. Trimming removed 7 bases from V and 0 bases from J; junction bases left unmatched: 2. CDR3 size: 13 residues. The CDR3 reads CASTGTGSYEQYF. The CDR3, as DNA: TGCGCCAGCACCGGGACAGGCTCCTACGAGCAGTACTTC.

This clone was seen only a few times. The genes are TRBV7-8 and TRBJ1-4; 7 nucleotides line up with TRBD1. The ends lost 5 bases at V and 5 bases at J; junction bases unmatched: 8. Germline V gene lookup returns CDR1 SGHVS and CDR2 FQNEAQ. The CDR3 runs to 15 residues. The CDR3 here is CASSPDPGQNEKLFF. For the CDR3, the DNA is TGTGCCAGCAGCCCAGACCCGGGACAGAATGAAAAACTGTTTTTT.

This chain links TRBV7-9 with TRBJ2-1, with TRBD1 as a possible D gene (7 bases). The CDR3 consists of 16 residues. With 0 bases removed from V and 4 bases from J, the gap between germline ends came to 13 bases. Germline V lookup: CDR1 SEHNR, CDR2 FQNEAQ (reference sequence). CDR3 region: CASSLARQGLYNEQFF. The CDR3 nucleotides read TGTGCCAGCAGCTTAGCGCGACAGGGACTTTACAATGAGCAGTTCTTC.

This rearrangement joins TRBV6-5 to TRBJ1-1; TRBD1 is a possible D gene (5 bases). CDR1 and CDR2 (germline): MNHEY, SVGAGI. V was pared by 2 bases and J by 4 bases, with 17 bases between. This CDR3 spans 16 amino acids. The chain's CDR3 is CASSYPGVWGGTEAFF. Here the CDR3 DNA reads TGTGCCAGCAGTTACCCGGGGGTTTGGGGGGGCACTGAAGCTTTCTTT.

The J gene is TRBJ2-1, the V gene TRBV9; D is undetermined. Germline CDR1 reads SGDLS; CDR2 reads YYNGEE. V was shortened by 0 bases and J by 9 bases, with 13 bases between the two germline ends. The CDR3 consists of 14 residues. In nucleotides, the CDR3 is TGTGCCAGCAGCGTAGATTTGTCTAGTTCTGAGCAGTTCTTC. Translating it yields CASSVDLSSSEQFF.

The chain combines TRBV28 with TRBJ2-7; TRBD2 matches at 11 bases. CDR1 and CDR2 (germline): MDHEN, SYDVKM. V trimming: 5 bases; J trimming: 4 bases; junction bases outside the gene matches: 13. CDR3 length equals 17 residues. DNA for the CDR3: TGTGCCAGCAGTCCTCCTATAACGGGACTAGCGGATTACGAGCAGTACTTC. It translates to CASSPPITGLADYEQYF. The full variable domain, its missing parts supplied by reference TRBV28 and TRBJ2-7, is DVKVTQSSRYLVKRTGEKVFLECVQDMDHENMFWYRQDPGLGLRLIYFSYDVKMKEKGDIPEGYSVSREKKERFSLILESASTNQTSMYLCASSPPITGLADYEQYFGPGTRLTVT.

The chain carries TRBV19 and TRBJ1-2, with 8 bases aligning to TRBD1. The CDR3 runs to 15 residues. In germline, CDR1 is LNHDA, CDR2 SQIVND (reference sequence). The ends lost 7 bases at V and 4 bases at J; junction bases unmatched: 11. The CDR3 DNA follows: TGTGCCAGTACCACTCAGGGACAGGCCCGCTATGGCTACACCTTC. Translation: CASTTQGQARYGYTF.

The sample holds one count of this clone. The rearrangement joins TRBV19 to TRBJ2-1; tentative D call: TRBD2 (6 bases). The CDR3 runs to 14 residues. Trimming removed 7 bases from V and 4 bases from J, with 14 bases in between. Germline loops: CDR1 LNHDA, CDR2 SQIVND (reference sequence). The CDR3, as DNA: TGTGCCAGTACAGGGACTCGCTTGTACAATGAGCAGTTCTTC. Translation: CASTGTRLYNEQFF.

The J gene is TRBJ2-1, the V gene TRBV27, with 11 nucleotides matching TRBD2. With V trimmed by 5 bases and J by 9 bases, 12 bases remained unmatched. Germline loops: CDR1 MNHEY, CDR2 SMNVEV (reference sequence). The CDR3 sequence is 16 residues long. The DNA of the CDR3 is TGTGCCAGCAGTGAACCGGGACTAGCGGTGGTCGGTGAGCAGTTCTTC. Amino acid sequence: CASSEPGLAVVGEQFF.

The DNA of the CDR3 is TGTGCCAGCAGCTGGACTAGCGCGGACTACGAGCAGTACTTC. It is translated as CASSWTSADYEQYF. The rearrangement joins TRBV11-2 to TRBJ2-7, with 9 bases that match TRBD2. Germline V gives CDR1 SGHAT, CDR2 FQNNGV. V shed 4 bases, J shed 3 bases, and the junction held 4 bases outside the gene matches. The CDR3 is 14 residues long.

CDR3 DNA sequence: TGCGCCAGCAGCCAAGTTCTTGCAGGGGACTACGAGCAGTACTTC. Its protein product is CASSQVLAGDYEQYF. The rearrangement links TRBV4-3 to TRBJ2-7, with D possibly TRBD1 on 6 matching bases. Trimming stripped 1 base from V and 3 bases from J, with 13 bases between. The germline gives CDR1 LGHNA, CDR2 YSLEER. This CDR3 spans 15 amino acids.

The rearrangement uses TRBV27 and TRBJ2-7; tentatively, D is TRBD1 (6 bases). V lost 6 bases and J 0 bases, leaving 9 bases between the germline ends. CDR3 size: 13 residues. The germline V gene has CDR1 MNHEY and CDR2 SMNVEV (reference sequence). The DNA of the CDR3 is TGTGCCAGCAGCCGGGACATCTCCTACGAGCAGTACTTC. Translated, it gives CASSRDISYEQYF.

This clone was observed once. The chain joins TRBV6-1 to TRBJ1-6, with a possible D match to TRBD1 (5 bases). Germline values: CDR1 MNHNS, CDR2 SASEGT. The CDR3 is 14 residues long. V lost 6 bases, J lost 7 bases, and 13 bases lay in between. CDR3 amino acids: CASSPGGANSPLHF. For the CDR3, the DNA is TGTGCCAGCAGCCCGGGCGGGGCCAATTCACCCCTCCACTTT.

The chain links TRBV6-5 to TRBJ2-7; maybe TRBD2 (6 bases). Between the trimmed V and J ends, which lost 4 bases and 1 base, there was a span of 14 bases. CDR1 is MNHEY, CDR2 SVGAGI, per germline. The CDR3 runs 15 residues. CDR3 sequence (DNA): TGTGCCAGCAGTTTAGGAGGGGCAGGGTCCTACGAGCAGTACTTC. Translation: CASSLGGAGSYEQYF.

CDR3 sequence: CASSYMGGGTGYEQYF. CDR3 DNA: TGTGCCAGCAGTTACATGGGGGGTGGGACAGGCTACGAGCAGTACTTC. This rearrangement joins TRBV6-5 to TRBJ2-7, with 8 bases matching TRBD1. V gave up 2 bases and J gave up 3 bases; unmatched junction bases: 9. CDR1 and CDR2 (germline): MNHEY, SVGAGI. This CDR3 region has 16 residues.

The CDR3 nucleotides are TGCGCCAGCAGCTCTCAACAGGGCATGAACACTGAAGCTTTCTTT. This encodes CASSSQQGMNTEAFF. The chain links TRBV5-1 to TRBJ1-1, with TRBD1 as a possible D gene (6 bases). CDR3 length: 15 amino acids. Looked up from germline, CDR1 is SGHRS and CDR2 is YFSETQ. V lost 3 bases and J 0 bases, leaving 12 bases between the germline ends.

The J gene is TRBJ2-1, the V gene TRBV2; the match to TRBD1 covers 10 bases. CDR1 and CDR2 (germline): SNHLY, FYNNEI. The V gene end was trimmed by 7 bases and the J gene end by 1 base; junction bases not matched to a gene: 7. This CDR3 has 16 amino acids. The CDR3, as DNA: TGTGCCAGCACCCGACAGGGGGCAGGTTCCTACAATGAGCAGTTCTTC. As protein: CASTRQGAGSYNEQFF. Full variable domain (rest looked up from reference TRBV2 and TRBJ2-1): EPEVTQTPSHQVTQMGQEVILRCVPISNHLYFYWYRQILGQKVEFLVSFYNNEISEKSEIFDDQFSVERPDGSNFTLKIRSTKLEDSAMYFCASTRQGAGSYNEQFFGPGTRLTVL.

The CDR3 nucleotides read TGTGCCAGCAGCAGCGGAGGAGATACGCAGTATTTT. This gives the protein CASSSGGDTQYF. J is TRBJ2-3 and V is TRBV11-3, with D maybe TRBD2 (5 bases). In germline, CDR1 is SGHNT, CDR2 YENEEA. CDR3 length equals 12 residues. The ends were cut back, 5 bases at V and 5 bases at J, with 8 bases in the middle.

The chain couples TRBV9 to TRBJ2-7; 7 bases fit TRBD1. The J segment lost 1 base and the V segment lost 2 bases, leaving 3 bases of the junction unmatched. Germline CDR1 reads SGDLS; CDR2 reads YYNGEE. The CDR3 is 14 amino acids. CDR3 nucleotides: TGTGCCAGCAGCGTCGAGGGGGCATCCTACGAGCAGTACTTC. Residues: CASSVEGASYEQYF.

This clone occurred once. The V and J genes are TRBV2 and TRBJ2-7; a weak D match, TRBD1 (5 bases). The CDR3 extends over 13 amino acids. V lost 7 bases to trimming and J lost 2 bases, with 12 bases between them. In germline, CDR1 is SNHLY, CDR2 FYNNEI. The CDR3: CASKEGATYEQYF. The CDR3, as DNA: TGTGCCAGCAAAGAAGGGGCAACCTACGAGCAGTACTTC.